This passage covers 20 T cell receptor beta chains from one sample sequenced in a study of cytomegalovirus exposure and HLA in healthy donors. The PCR was carried out with 60 Vbeta primers and 13 Jbeta primers. TCRdb keeps only in-frame clones here, not all; method: immunoSEQ multiplex PCR. The table has about 110,000 clones, 74% seen once. The specimen sequenced was PBMCs. All receptors derive from a middle-aged woman in good health and CMV-seropositive.

CDR3 loop: CAYKQGPGETQYF. DNA for the CDR3: TGTGCCTACAAACAGGGTCCGGGAGAGACCCAGTACTTC. V is TRBV30 and J is TRBJ2-5, with D tentatively TRBD1 (6 bases). This CDR3 has 13 residues. The V end was cut by 7 bases, the J end by 4 bases, with 16 bases between. Germline V gene sequence: CDR1 GTSNPN, CDR2 SVGIG (reference sequence). The variable domain in full, completed from reference TRBV30 and TRBJ2-5, reads SQTIHQWPATLVQPVGSPLSLECTVEGTSNPNLYWYRQAAGRGLQLLFYSVGIGQISSEVPQNLSASRPQDRQFILSSKKLLLSDSGFYLCAYKQGPGETQYFGPGTRLLVL.

The genes are TRBV7-9 and TRBJ2-1; 9 bases are a match to TRBD1. The V gene's germline CDR1 is SEHNR and CDR2 FQNEAQ (reference sequence). With 0 bases clipped from V and 6 bases from J, the junction kept 6 bases outside the gene matches. The CDR3 length is 16 residues. The CDR3 nucleotides read TGTGCCAGCAGCTTAGCGACAGGGGGAGAGGGCAATGAGCAGTTCTTC. It translates to CASSLATGGEGNEQFF.

V usage is TRBV5-1 and J usage is TRBJ2-7, with 11 bases fitting TRBD1. The germline gives CDR1 SGHRS, CDR2 YFSETQ. The CDR3 length is 15 residues. J lost 2 bases, V lost 4 bases, and 5 bases had no gene match. CDR3 region: CASSKGTGGTYEQYF. CDR3 DNA: TGCGCCAGCAGCAAAGGGACAGGGGGAACCTACGAGCAGTACTTC.

The chain carries TRBV6-5 and TRBJ2-7, with D possibly matching TRBD1 (5 bases). The V end was cut by 3 bases, the J end by 1 base, with 10 bases between. Germline V gene sequence: CDR1 MNHEY, CDR2 SVGAGI. This CDR3 is 14 amino acids long. This chain's CDR3 is CASSYQGLSYEQYF. CDR3 sequence (DNA): TGTGCCAGCAGTTATCAGGGTTTGTCCTACGAGCAGTACTTC.

This clone has at least ten counts. The chain recombines TRBV4-1 with TRBJ2-3; 7 bases are shared with TRBD1. V lost 3 bases and J lost 2; bases outside the gene matches: 2. Looked up from germline, CDR1 is MGHRA and CDR2 is YSYEKL. The CDR3 is 14 amino acids. The DNA of the CDR3 is TGCGCCAGCAGCCAGGACAGGAACACAGATACGCAGTATTTT. Its translation: CASSQDRNTDTQYF.

The rearrangement links TRBV30 to TRBJ1-2, with a possible D match to TRBD1 (6 bases). The CDR3 contains 14 residues. The germline gives CDR1 GTSNPN, CDR2 SVGIG (reference sequence). Trimming took 1 base from V and 6 from J, leaving 15 bases between them. The CDR3 coding sequence is TGTGCCTGGAGTGGGGTCAGGGGAGCCCATGGCTACACCTTC. It translates to CAWSGVRGAHGYTF.

The chain uses TRBV4-2 and TRBJ2-2, with a weak D call TRBD2 (5 bases). V lost 4 bases, J lost 0 bases, and 12 bases lay in between. There are 16 residues in the CDR3. Germline V gives CDR1 LGHNA, CDR2 YNFKEQ. The CDR3: CASSREASTNTGELFF. The CDR3 nucleotides are TGTGCCAGCAGCCGAGAGGCTAGCACGAACACCGGGGAGCTGTTTTTT.

The rearrangement joins TRBV7-3 to TRBJ2-3; TRBD2 matches at 12 bases. The V gene's germline CDR1 is SGHTA and CDR2 FQGTGA. This CDR3 has 17 amino acids. With 4 bases clipped from V and 1 base from J, the junction kept 6 bases outside the gene matches. The CDR3 is CASSSRLAGDRTDTQYF. The CDR3 DNA reads TGTGCCAGCAGCTCCCGACTAGCGGGGGATCGCACAGATACGCAGTATTTT.

J is TRBJ1-4 and V is TRBV5-6; a weak D match, TRBD1 (6 bases). Between the trimmed V and J ends, which lost 0 bases and 7 bases, there was a span of 16 bases. Germline V gene lookup returns CDR1 SGHDT and CDR2 YYEEEE. This CDR3 has 16 amino acids. The CDR3 loop is CASSLDVRGLIEKLFF. The CDR3 nucleotides read TGTGCCAGCAGCTTGGATGTCAGGGGTCTGATTGAAAAACTGTTTTTT.

The V gene is TRBV5-4, the J gene TRBJ1-2, with TRBD1 matching over 7 bases. Losses at the gene ends were 6 bases for V and 5 bases for J; bases not matched to a gene: 10. Germline CDR1 is SGHNT and CDR2 is YYREEE (reference sequence). The CDR3 has 14 residues. CDR3 region: CASTRGAGKYGYTF. The DNA of the CDR3 is TGTGCCAGCACCAGGGGGGCAGGGAAGTATGGCTACACCTTC. Full variable domain (outside the CDR3, taken from reference TRBV5-4 and TRBJ1-2): ETGVTQSPTHLIKTRGQQVTLRCSSQSGHNTVSWYQQALGQGPQFIFQYYREEENGRGNFPPRFSGLQFPNYSSELNVNALELDDSALYLCASTRGAGKYGYTFGSGTRLTVV.

As concerns this clone: One end of the junction fails to match germline, which may point to a read error. The gene calls are TRBV6-5 and TRBJ2-3, with TRBD2 matching over 7 bases. CDR3 length: 16 amino acids. Germline V gives CDR1 MNHEY, CDR2 SVGAGI. The DNA for the CDR3 is TGTGCTAGCAGTTACTCTATGCGGGGGAGCACAGATACGCAGTATTTT. This encodes CASSYSMRGSTDTQYF.

The rearrangement joins TRBV4-1 to TRBJ1-1, with TRBD1 identical over 8 bases. Germline lookup yields CDR1 MGHRA and CDR2 YSYEKL. The CDR3 loop spans 15 amino acids. The junction had 5 bases not matched to a gene; V was cut back by 5 bases and J by 0 bases. The CDR3 nucleotides are TGCGCCAGCAGCGAAGGGACAGGTTTGAACACTGAAGCTTTCTTT. It is translated as CASSEGTGLNTEAFF.

This clone was recorded a few times. The rearrangement joins TRBV5-1 to TRBJ2-7; TRBD1 aligns across 8 bases. This CDR3 region has 14 residues. The junction had 6 bases not matched to a gene; V was cut back by 0 bases and J by 7 bases. The V gene's germline CDR1 is SGHRS and CDR2 YFSETQ. The CDR3 loop reads CASSLGTGWREQYF. In nucleotides, the CDR3 is TGCGCCAGCAGCTTGGGGACAGGGTGGAGGGAGCAGTACTTC.

This clone was recorded once. The chain has TRBV30 and TRBJ2-1; a weak D match, TRBD2 (6 bases). Germline CDR1 reads GTSNPN; CDR2 reads SVGIG (reference sequence). This CDR3 comprises 14 residues. Trimming removed 4 bases from V and 5 bases from J, with 15 bases in between. DNA for the CDR3: TGTGCCTGGAACAGCCGGGACTTTAACAATGAGCAGTTCTTC. Amino acid sequence: CAWNSRDFNNEQFF. Full variable domain (missing parts from reference TRBV30 and TRBJ2-1): SQTIHQWPATLVQPVGSPLSLECTVEGTSNPNLYWYRQAAGRGLQLLFYSVGIGQISSEVPQNLSASRPQDRQFILSSKKLLLSDSGFYLCAWNSRDFNNEQFFGPGTRLTVL.

V gene TRBV11-2 combines with J gene TRBJ2-5; 14 bases fit TRBD2. The CDR3 length is 16 residues. The trim removed 1 base at V and 2 bases at J, leaving 0 bases unmatched. The germline CDR1 and CDR2 sequences are SGHAT and FQNNGV. The CDR3 DNA is TGTGCCAGCAGCTTAGGGACTAGCGGGGGGCAAGAGACCCAGTACTTC. This encodes CASSLGTSGGQETQYF. Full variable domain (missing parts from reference TRBV11-2 and TRBJ2-5): EAGVAQSPRYKIIEKRQSVAFWCNPISGHATLYWYQQILGQGPKLLIQFQNNGVVDDSQLPKDRFSAERLKGVDSTLKIQPAKLEDSAVYLCASSLGTSGGQETQYFGPGTRLLVL.

The chain combines TRBV6-1 with TRBJ1-5; weak D call: TRBD1 (6 bases). CDR1 MNHNS and CDR2 SASEGT come from the germline V gene. Trimming pared 0 bases from V and 7 bases from J, leaving 13 bases between. The CDR3 extends over 15 amino acids. CDR3 nucleotide sequence: TGTGCCAGCAGTGAAGCACCCCTACAGGGCCAGCCCCAGCATTTT. This encodes CASSEAPLQGQPQHF.

This clone was seen a few times. The V and J genes are TRBV6-5 and TRBJ2-7, with 7 bases aligning to TRBD1. Germline-derived CDR1 and CDR2 are MNHEY and SVGAGI. The CDR3 is 15 amino acids. V lost 2 bases to trimming and J lost 9 bases; unmatched junction nucleotides: 13. Written as DNA, the CDR3 is TGTGCCAGCAGTTACCGATCCGAAGGGGGCGTGGGGCAGTACTTC. Encoded protein: CASSYRSEGGVGQYF.

V and J are TRBV5-1 and TRBJ1-1; no clear D gene. Germline values: CDR1 SGHRS, CDR2 YFSETQ. V lost 3 bases and J 3 bases, leaving 15 bases between the germline ends. CDR3 size: 15 residues. CDR3 sequence (DNA): TGCGCCAGCAGCTCCCGCGGAGGAGAGGACACTGAAGCTTTCTTT. It is translated as CASSSRGGEDTEAFF.

The table lists this clone with a count of one. V and J are TRBV30 and TRBJ2-7, with 8 positions matching TRBD1. The CDR3 is made up of 15 amino acids. The junction had 10 bases not matched to a gene; V was cut back by 2 bases and J by 4 bases. CDR1 is GTSNPN and CDR2 is SVGIG in the germline V gene (reference sequence). CDR3 loop: CAWSHWPGQGYEQYF. As DNA, the CDR3 is TGTGCCTGGAGTCACTGGCCCGGACAGGGATACGAGCAGTACTTC.

This chain uses TRBV25-1 with TRBJ2-3; 8 bases are a match to TRBD2. The CDR3 has 16 residues. The junction had 7 bases not matched to a gene; V was cut back by 3 bases and J by 2 bases. CDR1 is MGHDK and CDR2 is SYGVNS in the germline V gene. This CDR3 reads CASSDGSRGVTDTQYF. The CDR3 DNA reads as TGTGCCAGCAGTGACGGATCGCGGGGGGTCACAGATACGCAGTATTTT.